Listed below are T cell receptor beta chains from one sample, sequenced in a study of blood T cell repertoires in COVID-19. The data were produced by immunoSEQ multiplex PCR, yet TCRdb's version contains in-frame clones alone and is incomplete. The table has fewer than 100,000 clones, roughly 78% seen once; the top ten hold 10%. Sequenced material: peripheral blood. These receptors all stem from an older woman with acute or convalescent COVID-19. Both conserved end residues are part of each CDR3. The D gene is left open where the match is weak. Some rows mark clone size as missing; the rest say once, few, many or name a class of expanded clone.

J	size	D	V	CDR3	DNA
TRBJ1-5	.	.	TRBV3-1/TRBV3-2	CASSQGRGSNQPQHF	TGTGCCAGCAGCCAAGGGAGGGGTAGCAATCAGCCCCAGCATTTT
TRBJ2-7	.	.	TRBV28	CASSPTAGHRAEQYF	TGTGCCAGCAGTCCGACAGCCGGCCACCGGGCCGAGCAGTACTTC
TRBJ1-2	.	.	TRBV9	CASSVALGGQGFGYTF	TGTGCCAGCAGCGTAGCTTTAGGAGGGCAGGGATTTGGCTACACCTTC
TRBJ1-2	few	TRBD1	TRBV4-1	CASSQAGQGASYGYTF	TGCGCCAGCAGCCAAGCGGGACAGGGGGCAAGTTATGGCTACACCTTC
TRBJ1-6	.	TRBD1	TRBV25-1	CASTWTGRNSPLHF	TGTGCCAGCACCTGGACAGGGAGAAATTCACCCCTCCACTTT
TRBJ1-6	.	.	TRBV3-1/TRBV3-2	CASQRSAENSPLHF	TGTGCCAGCCAGAGGTCGGCAGAAAATTCACCCCTCCACTTT
TRBJ1-4	.	.	TRBV2	CASRGGRVGEKLFF	TGTGCCAGCAGAGGCGGCAGGGTCGGCGAAAAACTGTTTTTT
TRBJ1-4	few	.	TRBV30	CAWSVSGGEKLFF	TGTGCCTGGAGTGTTTCGGGGGGTGAAAAACTGTTTTTT
TRBJ1-1	.	.	TRBV12-2	CASRPITGRRTEAFF	TGTGCAAGTCGCCCTATCACGGGTCGGAGAACTGAAGCTTTCTTT
TRBJ1-6	.	TRBD1	TRBV27	CASSWGQHNSPLHF	TGTGCCAGCAGTTGGGGACAGCATAATTCACCCCTCCACTTT
TRBJ2-7	.	.	TRBV19	CASSIATAASYEQYF	TGTGCCAGTAGTATAGCCACAGCGGCTTCCTACGAGCAGTACTTC
TRBJ2-1	.	TRBD2	TRBV9	CASSVSTSGGYNEQFF	TGTGCCAGCAGCGTTTCGACTAGCGGAGGCTACAATGAGCAGTTCTTC
TRBJ2-2	.	TRBD2	TRBV6-2/TRBV6-3	CASSQTGGGAGELFF	TGTGCCAGCAGTCAGACTGGCGGGGGAGCCGGGGAGCTGTTTTTT
TRBJ2-1	.	.	TRBV4-2	CASSQDTRFYNEQFF	TGTGCCAGCAGCCAAGATACTAGGTTCTACAATGAGCAGTTCTTC
TRBJ1-5	once	TRBD1	TRBV28	CASSAGGQGFQPQHF	TGTGCCAGCAGTGCCGGGGGACAGGGCTTTCAGCCCCAGCATTTT
TRBJ2-3	.	.	TRBV5-6	CASSLGQLYTDTQYF	TGTGCCAGCAGCTTGGGACAGTTGTACACAGATACGCAGTATTTT
TRBJ2-1	.	.	TRBV7-6	CASSSPPRKNEQFF	TGTGCCAGCAGCTCGCCCCCCAGGAAAAATGAGCAGTTCTTC
TRBJ2-7	once	TRBD1	TRBV13	CASSSGWTGGYEQYF	TGTGCCAGCAGCTCGGGTTGGACAGGGGGTTACGAGCAGTACTTC
TRBJ1-5	once	.	TRBV2	CASSVLPWNQPQHF	TGTGCCAGCAGTGTACTGCCTTGGAATCAGCCCCAGCATTTT
TRBJ2-5	.	TRBD1	TRBV6-2/TRBV6-3	CASSYQGQGKETQYF	TGTGCCAGCAGTTACCAGGGACAGGGAAAAGAGACCCAGTACTTC
TRBJ1-5	.	TRBD1	TRBV28	CASSPPGGLGNQPQHF	TGTGCCAGCAGCCCGCCAGGGGGCTTGGGCAATCAGCCCCAGCATTTT
TRBJ1-1	.	TRBD1	TRBV29-1	CSVDRGLGTEAFF	TGCAGCGTAGACAGGGGGCTGGGCACTGAAGCTTTCTTT
TRBJ2-7	once	TRBD1	TRBV5-1	CASSLLRGQVYEQYF	TGCGCCAGCAGCTTACTCCGAGGACAGGTGTACGAGCAGTACTTC
TRBJ1-1	.	.	TRBV5-1	CASSPGELLTPTEAFF	TGCGCCAGCAGTCCAGGCGAATTACTTACCCCCACTGAAGCTTTCTTT
TRBJ2-2	few	.	TRBV7-2	CASSLVSWGELFF	TGTGCCAGCAGCTTAGTTAGTTGGGGGGAGCTGTTTTTT
TRBJ1-4	.	.	TRBV2	CASRRTVPNEKLFF	TGTGCCAGCAGGCGGACAGTCCCTAATGAAAAACTGTTTTTT
TRBJ1-2	.	TRBD1	TRBV7-9	CASSLVRTGHGYTF	TGTGCCAGCAGCTTAGTGAGGACAGGGCATGGCTACACCTTC
TRBJ2-3	.	TRBD2	TRBV4-3	CASSQDPLSLAGLEDTQYF	TGCGCCAGCAGCCAAGATCCCCTCTCTTTAGCGGGGCTAGAAGATACGCAGTATTTT
TRBJ1-3	.	TRBD1	TRBV6-6	CASSRPGQYSGNTIYF	TGTGCCAGCAGTCGCCCGGGACAGTACTCTGGAAACACCATATATTTT
TRBJ1-6	.	TRBD1	TRBV19	CASSPGQVENSPLHF	TGTGCCAGTAGTCCGGGACAGGTCGAGAATTCACCCCTCCACTTT
TRBJ2-3	many	TRBD1	TRBV6-9	CASSSGQGSTDTQYF	TGTGCCAGCAGTTCGGGACAGGGGAGCACAGATACGCAGTATTTT
TRBJ1-3	.	.	TRBV18	CASSLDIGNTIYF	TGTGCCAGCTCACTAGACATAGGAAACACCATATATTTT
TRBJ2-3	.	.	TRBV7-9	CASSSAGATPDTQYF	TGTGCCAGCAGCTCGGCGGGGGCGACCCCAGATACGCAGTATTTT
TRBJ1-2	.	.	TRBV7-9	CASSQVGGSTLYGYTF	TGTGCCAGCAGCCAAGTGGGGGGTTCCACCCTCTATGGCTACACCTTC
TRBJ2-1	.	TRBD1	TRBV24-1	CATSNAIGGTGGAEQFF	TGTGCCACCAGTAACGCGATAGGCGGGACAGGGGGCGCTGAGCAGTTCTTC
TRBJ2-5	.	TRBD2	TRBV28	CASTLRGGAQETQYF	TGTGCCAGCACACTGCGGGGGGGGGCGCAAGAGACCCAGTACTTC
TRBJ1-5	.	.	TRBV25-1	CASSEIHYNQPQHF	TGTGCCAGCAGTGAAATACACTACAATCAGCCCCAGCATTTT
TRBJ2-5	.	TRBD1	TRBV28	CASSLGQQETQYF	TGTGCCAGCAGCTTGGGACAGCAAGAGACCCAGTACTTC
TRBJ2-7	once	TRBD2	TRBV28	CASRPLLAGELVEQYF	TGTGCCAGCAGGCCCCTCCTAGCGGGAGAACTTGTCGAGCAGTACTTC
TRBJ2-1	.	.	TRBV7-9	CASSLAGTGDNEQFF	TGTGCCAGCAGTCTAGCGGGGACAGGGGACAATGAGCAGTTCTTC
TRBJ1-2	.	.	TRBV19	CASSISAGSTGYTF	TGTGCCAGTAGTATATCCGCAGGGTCTACTGGCTACACCTTC
TRBJ1-2	.	.	TRBV2	CASMDRDASAYGYTF	TGTGCCAGCATGGACAGAGATGCTTCAGCCTATGGCTACACCTTC
TRBJ2-7	.	TRBD1	TRBV29-1	CSVEDKTGGQYF	TGCAGCGTTGAAGACAAAACAGGGGGGCAGTACTTC
TRBJ2-6	.	TRBD1	TRBV5-1	CASSSRTGGGSGANVLTF	TGCGCCAGCAGCTCCCGGACAGGGGGGGGATCTGGGGCCAACGTCCTGACTTTC
TRBJ2-3	once	.	TRBV4-1	CASSQDVPPQFMDF	TGCGCCAGCAGCCAAGATGTTCCACCTCAGTTTATGGATTTT
TRBJ1-6	once	.	TRBV6-5	CASSYSHLRNSPLHF	TGTGCCAGCAGTTACTCGCACCTTAGAAATTCACCCCTCCACTTT
TRBJ2-1	.	TRBD2	TRBV3-1/TRBV3-2	CASSPLARGIYNEQFF	TGTGCCAGCAGCCCCCTTGCGCGGGGGATTTACAATGAGCAGTTCTTC
TRBJ1-5	.	.	TRBV28	CASSPGLNQPQHF	TGTGCCAGCAGTCCAGGGCTAAATCAGCCCCAGCATTTT
TRBJ1-5	.	.	TRBV3-1/TRBV3-2	CASSQGGDRNQPQHF	TGTGCCAGCAGCCAAGGGGGGGATCGCAATCAGCCCCAGCATTTT
TRBJ1-5	.	.	TRBV28	CARSGGQPNCKISNQPQHF	TGTGCCAGATCCGGGGGGCAGCCAAATTGCAAGATAAGCAATCAGCCCCAGCATTTT
TRBJ2-2	.	.	TRBV7-2	CASSLLRVAGELFF	TGTGCCAGCAGCCTCCTCAGGGTGGCCGGGGAGCTGTTTTTT
TRBJ1-2	.	.	TRBV7-2	CASSLGDVFNYGYTF	TGTGCCAGCAGCTTAGGCGATGTATTTAACTATGGCTACACCTTC
TRBJ2-1	.	TRBD2	TRBV28	CASSSTVAGSDNEQFF	TGTGCCAGCAGTTCGACAGTAGCGGGATCCGACAATGAGCAGTTCTTC
TRBJ2-7	few	TRBD2	TRBV6-6	CASSSPTSGSPYEQYF	TGTGCCAGCAGTTCCCCGACTAGCGGGTCACCCTACGAGCAGTACTTC
TRBJ1-3	once	.	TRBV5-1	CASSLGDNGNTIYF	TGCGCCAGCAGCTTGGGGGACAATGGAAACACCATATATTTT